Each of the 24 T cell receptor beta chains below was sequenced from the same sample in a study of T cells after yellow fever vaccination. TCRdb processed the 5' RACE reads anew with MiXCR; each CDR3 protein has one entry. This sample carries about 630,000 distinct CDR3 sequences, roughly an eighth of them seen once, and the ten largest clones take 14% to 15%. Sample: PBMCs, taken on the day of the yellow fever booster vaccination. The receptors shown here come from a man aged 25 to 45 who received the YFV17D yellow fever vaccine.

This clonotype was seen repeatedly, ten times or more. The genes are TRBV12-3 or TRBV12-4 and TRBJ2-1; D might be TRBD1 (5 bases). This CDR3 is built from 15 residues. V lost 2 bases and J lost 5, with 13 bases in between. The CDR3 DNA follows: TGTGCCAGCAGTTTAAGGGGTCCAAAGCACAATGAGCAGTTCTTC. Translated, it gives CASSLRGPKHNEQFF.

This clonotype was counted between two and nine times. This sequence joins TRBV7-2 and TRBJ2-7; D is uncertain. CDR3 length: 15 amino acids. V lost 3 bases, J lost 6 bases, and 18 bases lay in between. Germline V CDR1 and CDR2: SGHTA, FQGNSA. In DNA form, the CDR3 reads TGTGCCAGCAGCTTTACTACTGGTTGGGCCGGCGAGCAGTACTTC. Amino acid sequence: CASSFTTGWAGEQYF.

The table lists this clonotype with a few counts. The chain is built from TRBV4-1 and TRBJ1-2; tentative D call: TRBD1 (5 bases). The CDR3 runs to 16 residues. CDR1 is MGHRA and CDR2 is YSYEKL in the germline V gene. Trimming took 0 bases from V and 8 from J, leaving 19 bases between them. The CDR3 bases are TGCGCCAGCAGCCAAGACACCAGGGTCGGTAGGTTCGGCTACACCTTC. This translates into CASSQDTRVGRFGYTF.

This clonotype was counted only a few times. The chain combines TRBV4-2 with TRBJ2-3; a possible D gene is TRBD2 (5 bases). This CDR3 is 14 amino acids long. The V end was cut by 8 bases, the J end by 0 bases, with 12 bases between. Per the germline V gene, CDR1 is LGHNA and CDR2 is YNFKEQ. The CDR3 nucleotides are TGTGCCAGCGATCCGGGGAGAAGCACAGATACGCAGTATTTT. Protein sequence: CASDPGRSTDTQYF.

J is TRBJ1-1 and V is TRBV29-1; D is ambiguous. The germline V gene encodes CDR1 SQVTM and CDR2 ANQGSEA. CDR3 length equals 12 residues. V was clipped by 6 bases and J by 1 base, with 9 bases between them. CDR3 nucleotides: TGCAGCGTCGGGCCAGGGAACACTGAAGCTTTCTTT. Translated, it gives CSVGPGNTEAFF.

The V and J genes are TRBV20-1 and TRBJ2-1; TRBD2 agrees at 8 bases. V shed 0 bases, J shed 1 base, and the junction held 5 bases outside the gene matches. The CDR3 consists of 16 residues. Germline CDR1 reads DFQATT; CDR2 reads SNEGSKA (reference sequence). CDR3 region: CSARDPGGASYNEQFF. CDR3 bases: TGCAGTGCTAGAGACCCGGGGGGGGCGTCCTACAATGAGCAGTTCTTC.

This clonotype was recorded a few times. The CDR3 spells CASSLGLGNDEQFF. The CDR3 DNA reads TGTGCCAGCAGCTTAGGACTAGGGAACGATGAGCAGTTCTTC. V usage is TRBV7-9 and J usage is TRBJ2-1, with D maybe TRBD2 (6 bases). The germline CDR1 and CDR2 sequences are SEHNR and FQNEAQ (reference sequence). Trimming removed 1 base from V and 8 bases from J, with 12 bases in between. The CDR3 has 14 residues.

In its sample, this clonotype was seen many times. The CDR3 DNA is TGTGCCAGCAGTTACGTTGGACCGGGGGAGCTGTTTTTT. It codes for CASSYVGPGELFF. The chain combines TRBV6-5 with TRBJ2-2; no definite D call. CDR3 length: 13 residues. Trimming removed 2 bases at V and 8 bases at J, with 9 bases between. Germline CDR1 is MNHEY and CDR2 is SVGAGI.

This clonotype was seen a few times. The V and J genes are TRBV19 and TRBJ1-5; maybe TRBD1 (5 bases). CDR1 and CDR2 (germline): LNHDA, SQIVND (reference sequence). V dropped 3 bases and J dropped 5 bases, with 11 bases sitting between them. This CDR3 contains 14 residues. CDR3 sequence reads: CASSIESGYQPQHF. The CDR3 DNA reads TGTGCCAGTAGTATTGAGTCAGGGTATCAGCCCCAGCATTTT.

In DNA, the CDR3 is TGTGCCAGACCCCTCCACGGAACCGAGCAGTACTTC. Amino acids: CARPLHGTEQYF. The chain recombines TRBV19 with TRBJ2-7; D gene uncertain. Germline V gene lookup returns CDR1 LNHDA and CDR2 SQIVND (reference sequence). The CDR3 loop spans 12 amino acids. Trimming took off 9 bases at V and 6 bases at J, with 15 bases between the two ends.

The chain links TRBV7-2 to TRBJ2-7; D ambiguous. From germline, CDR1 is SGHTA and CDR2 FQGNSA. The CDR3 loop spans 12 amino acids. V shed 1 base and J shed 5 bases, with 6 bases lying between them. The CDR3 reads CASSLEPNEQYF. DNA for the CDR3: TGTGCCAGCAGCTTAGAACCCAACGAGCAGTACTTC.

In its sample, this clonotype was seen a few times. A junction boundary mismatches the germline segment, possibly from a read error. The chain carries TRBV12-3 or TRBV12-4 and TRBJ1-3; D possibly corresponds to TRBD1 (6 bases). The CDR3 covers 13 residues. The CDR3 DNA reads as TGTGCCAGCAGTTTAGGGACAGCCACCGTAGGGACCTTT. Translated, it gives CASSLGTATVGTF.

This clonotype was detected only a few times. The chain carries TRBV7-8 and TRBJ1-5, with 9 bases fitting TRBD1. The CDR3 is 15 amino acids. The J segment lost 5 bases and the V segment lost 5 bases, leaving 7 bases of the junction unmatched. Germline lookup yields CDR1 SGHVS and CDR2 FQNEAQ. The CDR3 coding sequence is TGTGCCAGCAGCGGTGCCGGGACAGGGTATCAGCCCCAGCATTTT. It codes for CASSGAGTGYQPQHF.

This clonotype came up many times. The chain carries TRBV15 and TRBJ2-5; unclear D gene. This CDR3 is built from 14 residues. Looked up from germline, CDR1 is LNHNV and CDR2 is YYDKDF (reference sequence). V was trimmed by 0 bases and J by 5 bases, leaving 10 bases between them. Here the CDR3 DNA reads TGTGCCACCAGCAGAGACAGGTTGGTGGAGACCCAGTACTTC. Amino acids: CATSRDRLVETQYF.

This clonotype occurred many times. The chain couples TRBV29-1 to TRBJ2-1, with TRBD2 matching 13 bases. CDR3 length: 14 amino acids. Looked up from germline, CDR1 is SQVTM and CDR2 is ANQGSEA. V lost 5 bases and J lost 9; bases outside the gene matches: 7. CDR3 in DNA: TGCAGCGTTAGGACTAGCGGGGGCCTCGGTGAGCAGTTCTTC. Encoded protein: CSVRTSGGLGEQFF.

This clonotype was observed a few times. This chain connects TRBV29-1 to TRBJ2-3; possible D gene TRBD2, 5 bases. This CDR3 has 12 residues. V shed 4 bases and J shed 4 bases, with 9 bases lying between them. CDR1 and CDR2 (germline): SQVTM, ANQGSEA. CDR3 region: CSVAGSSDTQYF. The CDR3 bases are TGCAGCGTTGCTGGGAGCTCAGATACGCAGTATTTT.

This clonotype has a single count. The chain joins TRBV12-3 or TRBV12-4 to TRBJ2-7; 7 positions agree with TRBD2. The junction had 17 bases not matched to a gene; V was cut back by 6 bases and J by 0 bases. The CDR3 is made up of 18 amino acids. The CDR3 DNA reads TGTGCCAGCAGCCTCGGAAGGGCTAGCGGAGGACGCTCCTACGAGCAGTACTTC. Translating it yields CASSLGRASGGRSYEQYF.

V usage is TRBV20-1 and J usage is TRBJ2-5, with TRBD2 as a possible D gene (5 bases). Trimming shortened V by 3 bases and J by 5 bases, and 19 bases separated the two germline ends. This CDR3 contains 15 residues. In germline, CDR1 is DFQATT, CDR2 SNEGSKA (reference sequence). Here the CDR3 reads CSARLPAETLETQYF. The CDR3 DNA reads as TGCAGTGCTAGGCTACCAGCGGAAACGTTGGAGACCCAGTACTTC.

This chain uses TRBV14 with TRBJ2-2, with TRBD2 matching over 8 bases. V lost 0 bases and J lost 6; bases outside the gene matches: 6. From germline, CDR1 is SGHDN and CDR2 FVKESK. The CDR3 runs 16 residues. The CDR3 loop reads CASSQDRTSRAGELFF. DNA of the CDR3: TGTGCCAGCAGCCAAGATCGGACTAGCCGCGCCGGGGAGCTGTTTTTT.

The chain carries TRBV5-1 and TRBJ2-3; 10 bases line up with TRBD2. V lost 3 bases to trimming and J lost 2 bases; unmatched junction nucleotides: 3. This CDR3 is 15 amino acids long. In germline, CDR1 is SGHRS, CDR2 YFSETQ. CDR3 loop: CASSSTSGYTDTQYF. CDR3 coding DNA: TGCGCCAGCAGCTCGACTAGCGGGTACACAGATACGCAGTATTTT.

The rearrangement links TRBV27 to TRBJ2-5; D remains unclear. The germline V and J ends were trimmed by 4 bases and 4 bases, with 16 bases remaining between them. The CDR3 has 15 residues. Germline assignment: CDR1 MNHEY and CDR2 SMNVEV (reference sequence). CDR3 coding DNA: TGTGCCAGCAGTTCACTGTCCGTTCTTAGAGAGACCCAGTACTTC. Amino acids: CASSSLSVLRETQYF.

J is TRBJ2-3 and V is TRBV3-1, with D possibly being TRBD2 (5 bases). This CDR3 has 16 amino acids. Germline V gene sequence: CDR1 LGHDT, CDR2 YNNKEL (reference sequence). Trimming stripped 1 base from V and 0 bases from J, with 11 bases between. CDR3 DNA: TGTGCCAGCAGCCAAGTTAATGGCGGGAGCACAGATACGCAGTATTTT. The encoded protein is CASSQVNGGSTDTQYF.

The CDR3 bases are TGTGCCAGCAGCTTTGGACTAGTCAAAGATACGCAGTATTTT. Translation: CASSFGLVKDTQYF. The chain uses TRBV6-1 and TRBJ2-3; TRBD2 agrees at 7 bases. Germline trimming cut 6 bases from V and 5 bases from J; bases unmatched to any gene: 8. Germline V gives CDR1 MNHNS, CDR2 SASEGT. The CDR3 extends over 14 amino acids.

This clonotype was counted only a few times. The chain uses TRBV21-1 and TRBJ2-2; the table calls TRBD1, which could not be checked here. TRBV21-1 is a listed pseudogene. There are 12 residues in the CDR3. The CDR3 is CASRTGHGELFF. The CDR3 coding sequence is TGTGCCAGCAGGACAGGACACGGGGAGCTGTTTTTT.